The T cell receptor beta chain under discussion was sequenced for a study of beta chain features in type 1 diabetes. cDNA synthesis used the whole RNA isolate, giving expressed TCRB sequences. Some clones are missing from TCRdb's copy, which holds only in-frame ones; the method was immunoSEQ multiplex PCR. This sample has about 280,000 clones, with around 16% found just once. This clone was counted a few times. Its target is unknown. Unmatched junction bases numbered 12, after V lost 3 bases and J lost 6 bases. The CDR3 is 16 amino acids. Looked up from germline, CDR1 is SGDLS and CDR2 is YYNGEE. Study findings and constraints: TCRB CDR3s were moderately but significantly shorter in Type 1 diabetes patients in all four CD4+ subsets.

Markers CD45RO/CCR7/CD25/CD127/CD95/CD27 served to sort CD4+ naive, central memory, regulatory and stem cell-like memory cells. This chain uses TRBV9 with TRBJ2-7; TRBD2 matches at 10 bases. The specimen was naive CD4+ T cells from blood. This TCR derives from a man aged 18 to 35 with type 1 diabetes. The DNA for the CDR3 is TGTGCCAGCAGCGAGAATCGAGCGGGAGGGCCCCGCGAGCAGTACTTC. Amino acids: CASSENRAGGPREQYF.